This T cell receptor beta chain emerged from a study of T cell clonotyping in hematopoietic cell transplantation. Regarding this clone: Its cognate antigen is unknown.

Notes on the study in general: CD4 and CD8 repertoire contributions could not be separated without sorting. At the given depth, recipient repertoires were over 95% de novo clonotypes.

TCRdb's table, derived via immunoSEQ multiplex PCR, lists solely in-frame clones and lacks some. The table includes some 6,200 clones, approximately 80% detected once. The sequenced sample was PBMCs, obtained 100 days after allogeneic stem cell transplant. The receptor comes from a female patient between 25 and 45 years old who had an allogeneic stem cell transplant, so the T cells may come from the graft donor. Some clones in this sample may be carry-over from other donors' samples.

CDR3 bases: TGTGCCAGCAGCTTATTCGCGACAGACGAGCAGTACTTC. Residues: CASSLFATDEQYF. The V and J genes are TRBV7-3 and TRBJ2-7; TRBD1 is a possible D gene (5 bases). V shed 2 bases and J shed 5 bases, with 10 bases lying between them. This CDR3 is built from 13 residues. CDR1 and CDR2 (germline): SGHTA, FQGTGA.